Below, one TCR beta chain is given with its context. The CDR3 length is 13 residues. V gave up 3 bases and J gave up 2 bases, with 7 bases separating them. CDR1 and CDR2 (germline): MNHEY, SVGAGI. TCRdb's copy holds only in-frame clones and misses some; the assay was immunoSEQ multiplex PCR. The sample has about 75,000 clones, about 97% seen once; the top ten hold 0.25% to 0.3%. These data come from a study of technical replicates of blood from a handful of donors. This sequence joins TRBV6-5 and TRBJ1-2; no reliable D call. The TCR comes from a human donor in good health. Sequenced: T cells isolated from PBMCs. The CDR3 DNA follows: TGTGCCAGCAGTTATGCGGCGAACTATGGCTACACCTTC. This codes for CASSYAANYGYTF.